This record looks at one T cell receptor (beta chain) sequence and its context. What it binds is unknown. The PCR was carried out with 60 Vbeta primers and 13 Jbeta primers. The assay was immunoSEQ multiplex PCR, and TCRdb's table has in-frame clones only and misses some. The sample has approximately 110,000 clones, 77% seen once. The data belong to a study of cytomegalovirus exposure and HLA in healthy donors. The V gene's germline CDR1 is SGHVS and CDR2 FQNEAQ. Trimming took 0 bases from V and 0 from J; bases not matched to a gene: 6. The CDR3 loop spans 19 amino acids. Regarding donors, all were healthy bone marrow donors. Study-level results: Several of the most significant clusters were apparently associated with common viral pathogens in a later analysis. Productive rates of about 87% or about 30% were seen for most TCR beta V segments in an earlier analysis. According to a later analysis, most TCR beta chains associated with CMV appeared HLA-restricted.

The source is a human donor in good health. The chain recombines TRBV7-8 with TRBJ2-6; 9 positions match TRBD1. The material sequenced was PBMCs. The CDR3 spells CASSLAFGTGFSGANVLTF. The CDR3 nucleotides read TGTGCCAGCAGCTTAGCGTTCGGGACAGGGTTCTCTGGGGCCAACGTCCTGACTTTC.